This T cell receptor (beta chain) appears in the sequencing data of a study of PD-1 blockade in classical Hodgkin lymphoma. Measured with immunoSEQ multiplex PCR; TCRdb has only the in-frame clones, and not every one. The sample has tens of thousands of clones; over 75% are singletons. Time point reported: cycle 4 day 1 (C4D1), after five to seven weeks of nivolumab. Every patient experienced relapse after autologous stem cell transplantation, and brentuximab vedotin exposure varied. V was clipped by 2 bases and J by 4 bases, with 16 bases between them. Germline V gives CDR1 SGDLS, CDR2 YYNGEE. The CDR3 length is 15 residues.

The V gene is TRBV9, the J gene TRBJ2-7; the D gene could be TRBD1 or TRBD2 (5 bases each). This TCR came from a human donor with classical Hodgkin lymphoma. This specimen was peripheral blood mononuclear cells (PBMCs), taken before the fourth cycle of nivolumab. Here the CDR3 DNA reads TGTGCCAGCAGCGTTACCGGGACGGCTTTTTACGAGCAGTACTTC. It translates to CASSVTGTAFYEQYF.